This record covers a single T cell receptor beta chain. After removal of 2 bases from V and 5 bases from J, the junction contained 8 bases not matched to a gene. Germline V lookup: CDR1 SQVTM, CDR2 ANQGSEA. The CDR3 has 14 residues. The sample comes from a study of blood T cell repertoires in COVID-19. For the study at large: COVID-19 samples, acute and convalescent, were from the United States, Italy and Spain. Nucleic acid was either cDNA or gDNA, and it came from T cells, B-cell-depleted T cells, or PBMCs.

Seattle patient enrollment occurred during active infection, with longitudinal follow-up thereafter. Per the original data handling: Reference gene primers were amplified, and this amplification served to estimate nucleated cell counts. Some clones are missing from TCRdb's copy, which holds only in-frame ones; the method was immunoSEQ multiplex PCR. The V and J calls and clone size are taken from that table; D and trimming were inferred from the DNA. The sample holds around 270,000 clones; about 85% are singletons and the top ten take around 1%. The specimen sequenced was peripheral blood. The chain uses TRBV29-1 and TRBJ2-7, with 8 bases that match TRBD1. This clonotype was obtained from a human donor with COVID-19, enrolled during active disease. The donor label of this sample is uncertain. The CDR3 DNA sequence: TGCAGCGTTGAAATAGGGGACAGGTACCACGAGCAGTACTTC. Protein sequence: CSVEIGDRYHEQYF.